Presented here are 8 T cell receptor beta chains from one specimen sequenced in a study of technical replicates of blood from a few donors. The assay was immunoSEQ multiplex PCR, and TCRdb's table has in-frame clones only and misses some. The data hold tens of thousands of clones, with about 95% observed a single time. The sequenced material came from T cells isolated from PBMCs. These receptors were taken from a human donor in good health.

The gene calls are TRBV27 and TRBJ2-2; TRBD2 might be the D (7 bases). Germline-derived CDR1 and CDR2 are MNHEY and SMNVEV (reference sequence). V lost 8 bases and J 7 bases, leaving 23 bases between the germline ends. This CDR3 contains 16 residues. CDR3 bases: TGTGCCAGCGGGCCAGTAGGGGGGGGCCAACACGGGGAGCTGTTTTTT. Translated, it gives CASGPVGGGQHGELFF.

The chain joins TRBV4-1 to TRBJ1-1, with a possible D match to TRBD1 (6 bases). CDR3 length: 13 residues. Trimming removed 4 bases from V and 7 bases from J, with 13 bases in between. Germline V gene lookup returns CDR1 MGHRA and CDR2 YSYEKL. For the CDR3, the DNA is TGCGCCAGCAGCCTCACAGGGTTAGGTGAAGCTTTCTTT. Amino acid sequence: CASSLTGLGEAFF.

This chain links TRBV4-1 with TRBJ2-7, with 9 bases lining up with TRBD1. The CDR3 runs 15 residues. V gave up 4 bases and J gave up 2 bases; unmatched junction bases: 6. Germline V gene data show CDR1 as MGHRA and CDR2 as YSYEKL. CDR3 nucleotides: TGCGCCAGCAGCCTATCCGGGACAGGGACCTACGAGCAGTACTTC. Protein sequence: CASSLSGTGTYEQYF.

This clone has just one count. The chain joins TRBV2 to TRBJ2-6; TRBD1 might be the D (6 bases). CDR1 is SNHLY and CDR2 is FYNNEI in the germline V gene. V was pared by 7 bases and J by 0 bases, with 10 bases between. The CDR3 runs to 15 residues. The CDR3 loop is CASKGHNSGANVLTF. CDR3 DNA sequence: TGTGCCAGCAAGGGACACAACTCTGGGGCCAACGTCCTGACTTTC.

The chain is built from TRBV13 and TRBJ2-7; D perhaps matches TRBD2 (5 bases). The CDR3 is made up of 14 amino acids. Germline loops: CDR1 PRHDT, CDR2 FYEKMQ (reference sequence). With 4 bases removed from V and 0 bases from J, the gap between germline ends came to 10 bases. For the CDR3, the DNA is TGTGCCAGCAGCTCGAGCGGAAGCTCCTACGAGCAGTACTTC. This codes for CASSSSGSSYEQYF.

This chain uses TRBV27 with TRBJ2-4; 7 bases match TRBD1. The J segment lost 7 bases and the V segment lost 6 bases, leaving 15 bases of the junction unmatched. CDR1 and CDR2 from the germline V gene are MNHEY and SMNVEV (reference sequence). This CDR3 is 16 amino acids long. The CDR3 sequence is CASSHSYRGPGNIQYF. The CDR3 DNA is TGTGCCAGCAGCCATTCCTACAGGGGACCTGGGAACATTCAGTACTTC.

This clone was observed once. This rearrangement joins TRBV18 to TRBJ1-1, with D unresolved. Germline values: CDR1 KGHSH, CDR2 LQKENI. Trimming removed 5 bases at V and 0 bases at J, with 7 bases between. The CDR3 is 13 amino acids. CDR3 sequence (DNA): TGTGCCAGCTCAGAGGAGTTGAACACTGAAGCTTTCTTT. The encoded protein is CASSEELNTEAFF.

V and J are TRBV6-5 and TRBJ1-1; tentative D call: TRBD1 (5 bases). This CDR3 has 13 residues. The V and J ends lost 5 bases and 0 bases respectively, with 7 bases between them. CDR1 and CDR2 (germline): MNHEY, SVGAGI. CDR3: CASSRQLNTEAFF. In DNA form, the CDR3 reads TGTGCCAGCAGTAGACAGTTGAACACTGAAGCTTTCTTT.